This TCR beta chain comes out of a study of cytomegalovirus exposure and HLA in healthy donors. Points on this clone: The antigen is undetermined.

In the PCR, 60 Vbeta and 13 Jbeta primers were used. Data came from immunoSEQ multiplex PCR; TCRdb stores just in-frame clones and leaves some out. The sample yields 200,000 or so clones, over 70% seen once. Findings and caveats of the study: A later analysis showed HLA-associated TCR beta chains outstripping equally common others in clonal expansion. Whilst most TCR sequences proved rare, a subset of public TCRs occurred across many donors. The analysis excluded some indistinguishable V segments, including TRBV6-2 and TRBV6-3. Across HLA loci, a later analysis found differing TCR association rates, with DRB1 most and HLA-C fewest.

Trimming removed 0 bases from V and 2 bases from J; junction bases left unmatched: 2. The CDR3 has 15 amino acids. Looked up from germline, CDR1 is SGDLS and CDR2 is YYNGEE. The sample comprised PBMCs. The TCR originated in a woman aged 18-29 years in good health and CMV-seropositive. The chain is built from TRBV9 and TRBJ2-3, with TRBD2 matching 8 bases. CDR3 sequence reads: CASSVVRGDTDTQYF. The CDR3 DNA follows: TGTGCCAGCAGCGTAGTGCGGGGGGACACAGATACGCAGTATTTT. Full variable domain (missing parts from reference TRBV9 and TRBJ2-3): DSGVTQTPKHLITATGQRVTLRCSPRSGDLSVYWYQQSLDQGLQFLIQYYNGEERAKGNILERFSAQQFPDLHSELNLSSLELGDSALYFCASSVVRGDTDTQYFGPGTRLTVL.